The present TCR beta chain was sequenced within a study of blood T cells in healthy people across ages. Study-wide results and limits: Versus aged donors, long-lived donors had higher diversity and more naive CD4+ cells.

For the second PCR, which ran for about 6 to 11 cycles, a sample-barcoded 5' primer and a J-beta primer mix were used. Each CDR3 protein is one row after TCRdb ran MiXCR on the 5' RACE reads. The sample has some 730,000 distinct CDR3 sequences, about 20% seen once. Points on this clonotype: Its antigen is undetermined.

The sample taken for sequencing was blood. The origin of this receptor is a man between 70 and 80 years old in good health.

The CDR3 DNA reads as TGTGCCAGCAGGCCACATAACACCGGGGAGCTGTTTTTT. Encoded protein: CASRPHNTGELFF. This chain uses TRBV2 with TRBJ2-2; D gene uncertain. Germline V gene sequence: CDR1 SNHLY, CDR2 FYNNEI. CDR3 length equals 13 residues. The V end lost 6 bases, the J end lost 2 bases, and 7 bases lay between the germline ends.